One T cell receptor beta chain is described in this entry. V lost 6 bases to trimming and J lost 5 bases; unmatched junction nucleotides: 4. The germline V gene has CDR1 SNHLY and CDR2 FYNNEI. This CDR3 spans 14 amino acids. The PCR made use of 60 Vbeta and 13 Jbeta primers. Sequencing used immunoSEQ multiplex PCR; TCRdb keeps in-frame clones, though not all of them. This table holds 50,000 to 55,000 clones, about 57% found once. This specimen belongs to a study of cytomegalovirus exposure and HLA in healthy donors. The gene calls are TRBV2 and TRBJ1-1; TRBD1 aligns across 12 bases. Sequencing was done on a sample of PBMCs. This sequence originates from a human donor in good health. CDR3 in amino acids: CASSRGQGATEAFF. CDR3 sequence (DNA): TGTGCCAGCAGCCGGGGACAGGGGGCTACTGAAGCTTTCTTT.